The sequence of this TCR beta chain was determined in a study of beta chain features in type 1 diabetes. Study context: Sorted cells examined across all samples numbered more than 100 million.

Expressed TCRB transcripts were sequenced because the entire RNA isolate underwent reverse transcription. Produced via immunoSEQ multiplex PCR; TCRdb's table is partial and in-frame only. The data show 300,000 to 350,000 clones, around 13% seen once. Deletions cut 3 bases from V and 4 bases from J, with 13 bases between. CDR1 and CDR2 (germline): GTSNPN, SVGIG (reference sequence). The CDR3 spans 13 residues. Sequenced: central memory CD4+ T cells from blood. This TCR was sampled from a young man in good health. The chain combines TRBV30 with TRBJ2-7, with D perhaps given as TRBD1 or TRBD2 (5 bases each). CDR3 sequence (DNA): TGTGCCTGGAGGCCCAGGGACCGTTACGAGCAGTACGTC. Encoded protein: CAWRPRDRYEQYV.